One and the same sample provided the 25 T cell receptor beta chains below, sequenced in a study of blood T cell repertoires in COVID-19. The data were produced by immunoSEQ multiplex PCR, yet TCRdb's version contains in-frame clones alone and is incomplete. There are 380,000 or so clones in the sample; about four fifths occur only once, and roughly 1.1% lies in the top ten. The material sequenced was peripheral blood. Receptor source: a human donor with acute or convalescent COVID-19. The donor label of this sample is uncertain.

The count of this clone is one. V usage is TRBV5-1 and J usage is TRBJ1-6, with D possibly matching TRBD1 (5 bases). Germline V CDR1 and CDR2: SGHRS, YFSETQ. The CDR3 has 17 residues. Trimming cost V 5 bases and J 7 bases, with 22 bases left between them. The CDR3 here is CASSRESGALRNSPLHF. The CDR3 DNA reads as TGCGCCAGCAGTCGGGAAAGCGGGGCCCTACGGAATTCACCCCTCCACTTT.

The CDR3 sequence is CAWNRGPYNSPLHF. CDR3 in DNA: TGTGCCTGGAACAGGGGTCCTTACAATTCACCCCTCCACTTT. The chain is built from TRBV30 and TRBJ1-6, with 7 bases lining up with TRBD1. CDR3 length equals 14 residues. Unmatched junction bases numbered 7, after V lost 4 bases and J lost 7 bases. Germline CDR1 GTSNPN, CDR2 SVGIG (reference sequence).

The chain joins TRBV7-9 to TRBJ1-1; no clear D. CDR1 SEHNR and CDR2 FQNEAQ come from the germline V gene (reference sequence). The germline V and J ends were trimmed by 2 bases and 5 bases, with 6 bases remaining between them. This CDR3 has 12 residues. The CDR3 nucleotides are TGTGCCAGCAGCTTATCGGGGACTGAAGCTTTCTTT. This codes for CASSLSGTEAFF.

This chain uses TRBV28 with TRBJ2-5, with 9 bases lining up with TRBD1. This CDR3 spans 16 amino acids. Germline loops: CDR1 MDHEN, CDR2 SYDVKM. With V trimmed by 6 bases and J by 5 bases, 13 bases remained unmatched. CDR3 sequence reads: CASSPGPGQGWETQYF. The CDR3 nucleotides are TGTGCCAGCAGCCCCGGACCGGGACAGGGTTGGGAGACCCAGTACTTC.

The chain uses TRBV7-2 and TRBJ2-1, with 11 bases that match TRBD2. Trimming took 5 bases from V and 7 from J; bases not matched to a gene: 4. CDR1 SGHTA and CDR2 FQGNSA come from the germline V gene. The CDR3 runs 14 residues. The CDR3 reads CASSLGLAANEQFF. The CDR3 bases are TGTGCCAGCAGCCTGGGACTAGCGGCAAATGAGCAGTTCTTC.

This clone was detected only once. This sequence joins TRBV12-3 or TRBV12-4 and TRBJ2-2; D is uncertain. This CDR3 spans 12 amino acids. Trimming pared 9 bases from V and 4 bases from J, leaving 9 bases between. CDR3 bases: TGTGCCAGTAGGAGTTCCACCGGGGAGCTGTTTTTT. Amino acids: CASRSSTGELFF.

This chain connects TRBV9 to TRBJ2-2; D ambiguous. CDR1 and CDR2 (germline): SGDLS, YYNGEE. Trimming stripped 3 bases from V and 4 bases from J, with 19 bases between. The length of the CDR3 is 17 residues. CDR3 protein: CASSALSNVLPTGELFF. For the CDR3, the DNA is TGTGCCAGCAGCGCTCTATCCAATGTTCTTCCCACCGGGGAGCTGTTTTTT.

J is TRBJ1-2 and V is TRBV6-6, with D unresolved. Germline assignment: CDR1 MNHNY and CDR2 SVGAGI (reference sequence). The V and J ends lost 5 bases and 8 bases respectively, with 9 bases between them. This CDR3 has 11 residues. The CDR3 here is CASSPGKGYTF. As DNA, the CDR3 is TGTGCCAGCAGTCCGGGGAAGGGCTACACCTTC.

In DNA, the CDR3 is TGTGCCAGCAAATCCGGACAGGGAGGAAACACCATATATTTT. Its protein product is CASKSGQGGNTIYF. The chain employs TRBV6-6 and TRBJ1-3; TRBD1 matches 8 bases. V shed 7 bases, J shed 4 bases, and the junction held 6 bases outside the gene matches. The germline gives CDR1 MNHNY, CDR2 SVGAGI (reference sequence). This CDR3 region has 14 residues.

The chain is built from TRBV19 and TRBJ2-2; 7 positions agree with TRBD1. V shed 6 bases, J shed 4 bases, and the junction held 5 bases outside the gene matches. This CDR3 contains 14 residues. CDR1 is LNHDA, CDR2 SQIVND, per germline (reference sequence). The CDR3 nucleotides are TGTGCCAGTAGCGGGCACAGGGGCACCGGGGAGCTGTTTTTT. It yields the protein CASSGHRGTGELFF.

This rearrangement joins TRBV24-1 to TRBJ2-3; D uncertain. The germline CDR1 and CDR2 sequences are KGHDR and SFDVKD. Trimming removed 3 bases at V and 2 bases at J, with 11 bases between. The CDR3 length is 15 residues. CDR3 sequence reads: CATSDPQTTTDTQYF. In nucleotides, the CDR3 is TGTGCCACCAGTGATCCGCAGACAACCACAGATACGCAGTATTTT.

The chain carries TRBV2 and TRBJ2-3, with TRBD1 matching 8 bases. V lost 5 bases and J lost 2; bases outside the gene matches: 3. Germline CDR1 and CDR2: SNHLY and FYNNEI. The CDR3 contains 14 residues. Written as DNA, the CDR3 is TGTGCCAGCAGTACAGGGGGATCCACAGATACGCAGTATTTT. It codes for CASSTGGSTDTQYF.

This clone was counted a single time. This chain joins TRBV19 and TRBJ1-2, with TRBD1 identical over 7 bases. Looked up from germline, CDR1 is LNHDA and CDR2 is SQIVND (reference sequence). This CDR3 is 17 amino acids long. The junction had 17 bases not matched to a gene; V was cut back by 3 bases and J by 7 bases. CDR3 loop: CASSIETGFRLFSGYTF. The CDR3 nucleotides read TGTGCCAGTAGTATTGAGACAGGGTTCCGATTGTTCTCTGGCTACACCTTC.

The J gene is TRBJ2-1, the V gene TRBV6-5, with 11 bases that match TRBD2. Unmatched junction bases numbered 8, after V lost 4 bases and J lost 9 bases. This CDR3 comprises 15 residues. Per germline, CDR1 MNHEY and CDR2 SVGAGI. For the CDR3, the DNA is TGTGCCAGCAGTTCCGGGACTAGCGGCCTTGGTGAGCAGTTCTTC. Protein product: CASSSGTSGLGEQFF.

The CDR3 reads CASSEGENTEAFF. CDR3 coding DNA: TGTGCCAGCTCAGAAGGGGAGAACACTGAAGCTTTCTTT. V is TRBV18 and J is TRBJ1-1; maybe TRBD1 (5 bases). Germline values: CDR1 KGHSH, CDR2 LQKENI. Trimming pared 5 bases from V and 1 base from J, leaving 8 bases between. The CDR3 extends over 13 amino acids.

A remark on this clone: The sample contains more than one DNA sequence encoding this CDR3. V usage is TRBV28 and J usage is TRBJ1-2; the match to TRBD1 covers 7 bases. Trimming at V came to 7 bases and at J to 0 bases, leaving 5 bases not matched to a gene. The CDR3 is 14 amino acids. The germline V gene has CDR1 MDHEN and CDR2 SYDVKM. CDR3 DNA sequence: TGTGCCAGCACCCGGACAGGAGCTAACTATGGCTACACCTTC. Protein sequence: CASTRTGANYGYTF.

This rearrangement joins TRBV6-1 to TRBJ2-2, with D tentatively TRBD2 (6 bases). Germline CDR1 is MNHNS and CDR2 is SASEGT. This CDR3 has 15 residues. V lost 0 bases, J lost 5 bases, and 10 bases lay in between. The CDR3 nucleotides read TGTGCCAGCAGTGAAGCCACGGCGGGGACCGGGGAGCTGTTTTTT. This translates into CASSEATAGTGELFF.

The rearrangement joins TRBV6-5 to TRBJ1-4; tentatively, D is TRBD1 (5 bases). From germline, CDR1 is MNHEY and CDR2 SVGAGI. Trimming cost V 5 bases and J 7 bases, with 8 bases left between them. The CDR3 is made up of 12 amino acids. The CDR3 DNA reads TGTGCCAGCAGTCACAGGACTGAAAAACTGTTTTTT. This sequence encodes CASSHRTEKLFF.

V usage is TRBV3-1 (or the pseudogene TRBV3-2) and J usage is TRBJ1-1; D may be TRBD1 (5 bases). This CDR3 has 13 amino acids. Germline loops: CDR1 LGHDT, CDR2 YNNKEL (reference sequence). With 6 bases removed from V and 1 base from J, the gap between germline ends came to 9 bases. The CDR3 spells CASRSGWNTEAFF. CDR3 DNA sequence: TGTGCCAGCAGATCAGGGTGGAACACTGAAGCTTTCTTT.

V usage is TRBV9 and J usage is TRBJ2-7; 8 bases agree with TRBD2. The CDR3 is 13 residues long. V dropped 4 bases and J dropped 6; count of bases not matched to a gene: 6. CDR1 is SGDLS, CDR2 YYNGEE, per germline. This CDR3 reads CASSREGPGEQYF. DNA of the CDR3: TGTGCCAGCAGCCGGGAGGGCCCGGGCGAGCAGTACTTC.

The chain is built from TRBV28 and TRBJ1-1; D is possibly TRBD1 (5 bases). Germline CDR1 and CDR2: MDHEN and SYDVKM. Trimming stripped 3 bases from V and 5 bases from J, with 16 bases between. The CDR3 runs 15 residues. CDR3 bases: TGTGCCAGCAGTTTGGGGGGGGTAGGGCGGACTGAAGCTTTCTTT. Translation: CASSLGGVGRTEAFF.

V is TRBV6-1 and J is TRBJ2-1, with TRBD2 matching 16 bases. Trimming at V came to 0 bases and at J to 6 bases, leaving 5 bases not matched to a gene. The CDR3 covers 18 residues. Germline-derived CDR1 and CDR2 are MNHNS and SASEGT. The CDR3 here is CASSEAGTSGRAFNEQFF. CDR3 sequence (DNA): TGTGCCAGCAGTGAAGCGGGGACTAGCGGGAGGGCCTTCAATGAGCAGTTCTTC.

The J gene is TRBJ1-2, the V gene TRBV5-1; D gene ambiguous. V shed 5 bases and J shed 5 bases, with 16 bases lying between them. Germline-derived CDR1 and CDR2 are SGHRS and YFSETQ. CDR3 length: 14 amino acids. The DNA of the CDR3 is TGCGCCAGCAGGGCTTTGGGCGCGTATTATGGCTACACCTTC. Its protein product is CASRALGAYYGYTF.

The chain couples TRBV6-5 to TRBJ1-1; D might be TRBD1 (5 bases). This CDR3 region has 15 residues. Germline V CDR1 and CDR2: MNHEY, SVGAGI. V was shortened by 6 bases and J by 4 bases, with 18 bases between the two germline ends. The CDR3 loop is CASRDKDRGGTEAFF. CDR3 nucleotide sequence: TGTGCCAGCAGGGACAAAGACCGGGGGGGCACTGAAGCTTTCTTT.

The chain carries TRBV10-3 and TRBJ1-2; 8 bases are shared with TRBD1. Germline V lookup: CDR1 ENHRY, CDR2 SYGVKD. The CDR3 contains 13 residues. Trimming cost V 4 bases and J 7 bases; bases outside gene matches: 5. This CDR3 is CAISVGQGFGYTF. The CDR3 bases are TGTGCCATCAGTGTAGGACAGGGCTTTGGCTACACCTTC.